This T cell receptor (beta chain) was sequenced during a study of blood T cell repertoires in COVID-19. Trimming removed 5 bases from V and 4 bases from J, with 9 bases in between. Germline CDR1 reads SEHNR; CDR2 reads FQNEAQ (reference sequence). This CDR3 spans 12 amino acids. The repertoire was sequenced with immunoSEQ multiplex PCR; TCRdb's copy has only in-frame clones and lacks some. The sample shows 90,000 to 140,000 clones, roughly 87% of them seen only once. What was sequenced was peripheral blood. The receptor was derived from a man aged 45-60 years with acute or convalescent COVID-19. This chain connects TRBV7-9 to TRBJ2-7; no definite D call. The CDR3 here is CASSSVRYEQYF. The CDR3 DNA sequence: TGTGCCAGCAGCAGCGTCCGTTACGAGCAGTACTTC.